This T cell receptor (beta chain) is drawn from a study of cytomegalovirus exposure and HLA in healthy donors. A note on this clone: Antigen: not known.

Nominal health characterized the donors when sampled, though unrecorded immune exposures were likely. Study-wide results and caveats: Earlier analysis yielded a pattern in which most TCR beta V segments were productive about 90% or about 30% of the time.

The CDR3 is 12 amino acids. The V gene lost 4 bases and the J gene lost 8 bases, with 12 bases spanning the gap. The germline gives CDR1 SGHRS, CDR2 YFSETQ. Primers included in the PCR were 60 Vbeta and 13 Jbeta primers. Per the original data handling: Unique TCR beta chains numbered 60 million to 100 million in a later analysis, with around 10 million shared. Here immunoSEQ multiplex PCR was the method, and the copy in TCRdb shows in-frame clones only, minus some. V, J and clone size are taken as reported in that table, and D and trimming were inferred from the DNA itself. The sample contains just over 70,000 clones, around 74% of which appear only once.

Sequencing input: PBMCs. This clonotype was obtained from a human donor in good health. The chain carries TRBV5-1 and TRBJ1-2; the D is unclear. CDR3 sequence: CASSPQTSGYTF. The CDR3 DNA is TGCGCCAGCAGCCCACAGACAAGCGGCTACACCTTC.